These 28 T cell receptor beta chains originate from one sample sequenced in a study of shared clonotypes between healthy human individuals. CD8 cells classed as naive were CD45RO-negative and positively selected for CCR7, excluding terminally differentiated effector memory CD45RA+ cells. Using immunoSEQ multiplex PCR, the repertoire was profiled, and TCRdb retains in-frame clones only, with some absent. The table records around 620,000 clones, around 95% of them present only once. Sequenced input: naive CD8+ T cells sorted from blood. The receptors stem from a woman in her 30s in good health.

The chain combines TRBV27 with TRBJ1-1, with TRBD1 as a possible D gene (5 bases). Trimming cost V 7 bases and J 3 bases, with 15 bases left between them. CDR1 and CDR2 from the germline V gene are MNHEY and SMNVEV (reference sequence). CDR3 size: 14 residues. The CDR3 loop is CASTSLGLDTEAFF. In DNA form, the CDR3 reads TGTGCCAGCACCAGTCTGGGACTTGACACTGAAGCTTTCTTT.

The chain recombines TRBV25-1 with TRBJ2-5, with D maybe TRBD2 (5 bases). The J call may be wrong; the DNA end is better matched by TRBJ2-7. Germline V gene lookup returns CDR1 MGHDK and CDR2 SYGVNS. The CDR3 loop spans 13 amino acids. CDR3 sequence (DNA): TGTGCCAGCAGCAGACGAGGGCACTACGAGCAGTACTTC. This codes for CASSRRGHYEQYF.

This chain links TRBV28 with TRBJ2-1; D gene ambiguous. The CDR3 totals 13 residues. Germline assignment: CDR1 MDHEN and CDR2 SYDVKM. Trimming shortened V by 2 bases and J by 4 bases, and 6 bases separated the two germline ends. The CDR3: CASSLISYNEQFF. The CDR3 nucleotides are TGTGCCAGCAGTTTAATTTCGTACAATGAGCAGTTCTTC.

The CDR3 DNA is TGTGCCAGCAGATATGTAAACACCGGACATTTGTATTCCTACGAGCAGTACTTC. Residues: CASRYVNTGHLYSYEQYF. V gene TRBV28 combines with J gene TRBJ2-7; tentatively, D is TRBD1 (5 bases). Per the germline V gene, CDR1 is MDHEN and CDR2 is SYDVKM. The CDR3 runs to 18 residues. V lost 6 bases and J 1 base, leaving 25 bases between the germline ends.

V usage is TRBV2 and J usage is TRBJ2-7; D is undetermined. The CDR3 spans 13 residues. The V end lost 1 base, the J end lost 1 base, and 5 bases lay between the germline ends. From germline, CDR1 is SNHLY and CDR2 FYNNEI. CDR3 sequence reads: CASSEGPSYEQYF. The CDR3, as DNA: TGTGCCAGCAGTGAAGGGCCTTCCTACGAGCAGTACTTC.

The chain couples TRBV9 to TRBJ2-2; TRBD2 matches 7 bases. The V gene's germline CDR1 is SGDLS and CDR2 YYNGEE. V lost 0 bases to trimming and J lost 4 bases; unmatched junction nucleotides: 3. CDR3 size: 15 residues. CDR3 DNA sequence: TGTGCCAGCAGCGTAGCTGGCGGGGGCACCGGGGAGCTGTTTTTT. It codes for CASSVAGGGTGELFF.

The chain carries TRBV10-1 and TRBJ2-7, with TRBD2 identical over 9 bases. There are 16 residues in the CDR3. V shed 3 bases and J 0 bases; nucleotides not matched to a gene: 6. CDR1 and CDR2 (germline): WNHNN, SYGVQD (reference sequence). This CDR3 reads CASSDPSGRSSYEQYF. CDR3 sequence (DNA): TGCGCCAGCAGTGACCCGAGCGGGAGGAGCTCCTACGAGCAGTACTTC.

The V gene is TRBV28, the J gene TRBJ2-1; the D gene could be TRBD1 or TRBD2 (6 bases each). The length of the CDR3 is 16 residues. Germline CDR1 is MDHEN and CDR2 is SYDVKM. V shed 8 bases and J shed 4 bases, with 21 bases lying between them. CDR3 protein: CASRPWGLAKYNEQFF. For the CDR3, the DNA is TGTGCCAGCCGCCCCTGGGGGCTAGCGAAATACAATGAGCAGTTCTTC.

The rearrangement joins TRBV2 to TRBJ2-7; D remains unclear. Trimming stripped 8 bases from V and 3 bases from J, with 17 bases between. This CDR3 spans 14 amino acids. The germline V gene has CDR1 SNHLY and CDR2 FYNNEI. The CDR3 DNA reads TGTGCCAGCCTCGACAATGGACCAAACTACGAGCAGTACTTC. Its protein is CASLDNGPNYEQYF.

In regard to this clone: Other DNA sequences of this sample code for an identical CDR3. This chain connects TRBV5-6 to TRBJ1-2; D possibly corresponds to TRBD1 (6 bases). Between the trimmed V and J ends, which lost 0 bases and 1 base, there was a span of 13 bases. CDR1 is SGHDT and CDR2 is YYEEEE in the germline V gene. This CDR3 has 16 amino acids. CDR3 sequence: CASSLGGPLVNYGYTF. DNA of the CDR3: TGTGCCAGCAGCTTGGGGGGGCCCCTTGTTAACTATGGCTACACCTTC.

The CDR3 loop is CATSTGVTDTQYF. The CDR3 DNA sequence: TGTGCCACCAGCACCGGGGTCACAGATACGCAGTATTTT. The chain couples TRBV15 to TRBJ2-3; the D gene is possibly TRBD2 (5 bases). Trimming took 4 bases from V and 2 from J, leaving 7 bases between them. The CDR3 is 13 amino acids. Germline V lookup: CDR1 LNHNV, CDR2 YYDKDF (reference sequence). Full variable domain (missing parts from reference TRBV15 and TRBJ2-3): DAMVIQNPRYQVTQFGKPVTLSCSQTLNHNVMYWYQQKSSQAPKLLFHYYDKDFNNEADTPDNFQSRRPNTSFCFLDIRSPGLGDTAMYLCATSTGVTDTQYFGPGTRLTVL.

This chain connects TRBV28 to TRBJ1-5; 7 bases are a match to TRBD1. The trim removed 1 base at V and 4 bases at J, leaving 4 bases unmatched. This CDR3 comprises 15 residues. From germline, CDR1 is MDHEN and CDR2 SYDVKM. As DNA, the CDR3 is TGTGCCAGCAGTTTATCAGGGGGGATAAATCAGCCCCAGCATTTT. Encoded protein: CASSLSGGINQPQHF.

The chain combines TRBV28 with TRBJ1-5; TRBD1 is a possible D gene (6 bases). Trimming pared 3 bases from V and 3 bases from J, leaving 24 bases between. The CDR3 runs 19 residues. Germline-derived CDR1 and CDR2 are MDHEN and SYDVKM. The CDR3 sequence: CASSLFWDRGASYNQPQHF. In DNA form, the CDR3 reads TGTGCCAGCAGTTTGTTTTGGGATAGGGGGGCCTCCTACAATCAGCCCCAGCATTTT. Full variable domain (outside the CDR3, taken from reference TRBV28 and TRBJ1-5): DVKVTQSSRYLVKRTGEKVFLECVQDMDHENMFWYRQDPGLGLRLIYFSYDVKMKEKGDIPEGYSVSREKKERFSLILESASTNQTSMYLCASSLFWDRGASYNQPQHFGDGTRLSIL.

The CDR3 sequence: CASSDDSETDTQYF. The CDR3 bases are TGTGCCAGCAGTGACGACAGCGAAACAGATACGCAGTATTTT. The chain is built from TRBV2 and TRBJ2-3; possible D gene TRBD1, 5 bases. The CDR3 loop spans 14 amino acids. Trimming removed 3 bases from V and 3 bases from J, with 10 bases in between. Germline CDR1 and CDR2: SNHLY and FYNNEI.

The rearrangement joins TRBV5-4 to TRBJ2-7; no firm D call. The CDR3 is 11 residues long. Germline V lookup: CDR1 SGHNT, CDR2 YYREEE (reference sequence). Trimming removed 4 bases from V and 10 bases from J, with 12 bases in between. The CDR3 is CASSVGTTQYF. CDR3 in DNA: TGTGCCAGCAGCGTGGGTACCACTCAGTACTTC.

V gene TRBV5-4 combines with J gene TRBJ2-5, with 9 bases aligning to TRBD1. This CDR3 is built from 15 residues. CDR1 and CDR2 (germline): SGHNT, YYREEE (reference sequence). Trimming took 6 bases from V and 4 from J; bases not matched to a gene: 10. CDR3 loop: CASINRGQVPETQYF. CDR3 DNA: TGTGCCAGCATCAACAGGGGGCAAGTCCCAGAGACCCAGTACTTC.

The DNA for the CDR3 is TGTGCCAGCAGTATAACAGGGGGTGCAGAGACCCAGTACTTC. Its translation is CASSITGGAETQYF. The chain employs TRBV27 and TRBJ2-5, with 8 bases identical to TRBD1. V trimming: 5 bases; J trimming: 4 bases; junction bases outside the gene matches: 6. Germline loops: CDR1 MNHEY, CDR2 SMNVEV (reference sequence). CDR3 length equals 14 residues.

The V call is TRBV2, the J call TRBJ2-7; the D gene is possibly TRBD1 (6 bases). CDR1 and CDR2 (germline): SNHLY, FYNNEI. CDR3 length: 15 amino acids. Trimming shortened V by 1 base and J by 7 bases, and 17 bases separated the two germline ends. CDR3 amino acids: CASSEGQGQRQEQYF. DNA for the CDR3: TGTGCCAGCAGTGAAGGTCAGGGGCAGCGTCAAGAGCAGTACTTC.

The DNA of the CDR3 is TGTGCCAGCAGGGGGACAGGGACGGGAGATACGCAGTATTTT. Protein product: CASRGTGTGDTQYF. The chain links TRBV28 to TRBJ2-3; the match to TRBD1 covers 9 bases. Per germline, CDR1 MDHEN and CDR2 SYDVKM. Trimming removed 6 bases from V and 5 bases from J; junction bases left unmatched: 6. The CDR3 length is 14 residues.

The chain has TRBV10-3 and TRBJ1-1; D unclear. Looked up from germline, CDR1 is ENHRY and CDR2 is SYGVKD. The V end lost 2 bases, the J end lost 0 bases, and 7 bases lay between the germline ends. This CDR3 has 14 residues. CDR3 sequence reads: CAISEQYMNTEAFF. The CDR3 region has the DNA TGTGCCATCAGTGAGCAGTACATGAACACTGAAGCTTTCTTT.

CDR3 DNA sequence: TGTGCCACCAGCAGAGATGAGGACAGGGGCACTGAAGCTTTCTTT. Protein: CATSRDEDRGTEAFF. The chain is built from TRBV15 and TRBJ1-1; 9 bases match TRBD1. This CDR3 spans 15 amino acids. CDR1 and CDR2 from the germline V gene are LNHNV and YYDKDF (reference sequence). The J segment lost 4 bases and the V segment lost 0 bases, leaving 3 bases of the junction unmatched.

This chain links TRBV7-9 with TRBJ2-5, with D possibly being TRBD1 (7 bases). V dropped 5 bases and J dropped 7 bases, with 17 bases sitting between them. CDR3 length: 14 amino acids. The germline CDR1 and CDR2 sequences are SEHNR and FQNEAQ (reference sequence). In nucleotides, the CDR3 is TGTGCCAGCAGCGCGCCCCCAGGGGGAGGGACCCAGTACTTC. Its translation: CASSAPPGGGTQYF.

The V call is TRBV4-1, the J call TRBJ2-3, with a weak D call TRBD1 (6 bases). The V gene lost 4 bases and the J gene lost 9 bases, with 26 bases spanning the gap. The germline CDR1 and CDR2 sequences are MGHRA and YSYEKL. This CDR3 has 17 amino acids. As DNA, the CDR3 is TGCGCCAGCAGCCTCTCCCGAAGGGGACAACCTGGTTCGACGCAGTATTTT. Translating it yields CASSLSRRGQPGSTQYF.

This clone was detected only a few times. The CDR3 protein is CASSEGGLADLEQYF. The CDR3 coding sequence is TGTGCCAGCAGTGAAGGGGGACTAGCGGATCTCGAGCAGTACTTC. The chain uses TRBV2 and TRBJ2-7; 11 bases align to TRBD2. With V trimmed by 1 base and J by 6 bases, 5 bases remained unmatched. Germline V gives CDR1 SNHLY, CDR2 FYNNEI. The CDR3 is made up of 15 amino acids.

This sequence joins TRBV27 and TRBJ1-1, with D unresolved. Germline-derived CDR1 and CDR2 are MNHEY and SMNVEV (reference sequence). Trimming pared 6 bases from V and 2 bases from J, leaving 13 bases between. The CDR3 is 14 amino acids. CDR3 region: CASSDPTGNTEAFF. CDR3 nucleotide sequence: TGTGCCAGCAGCGACCCTACTGGCAACACTGAAGCTTTCTTT.

The CDR3 DNA reads TGTGCCAGCAGGGGACTAGGGATCCTCTCAGATACGCAGTATTTT. Its protein is CASRGLGILSDTQYF. The rearrangement links TRBV6-1 to TRBJ2-3; 8 bases align to TRBD2. The CDR3 is 15 amino acids. Trimming at V came to 6 bases and at J to 4 bases, leaving 9 bases not matched to a gene. CDR1 is MNHNS and CDR2 is SASEGT in the germline V gene.

CDR3 nucleotides: TGTGCCAGCAGCTTTGGGACAGGCCCTACCGAGCAGTACTTC. Amino acid sequence: CASSFGTGPTEQYF. The chain carries TRBV5-6 and TRBJ2-7; 8 nucleotides align to TRBD1. The CDR3 is 14 amino acids. The J segment lost 6 bases and the V segment lost 2 bases, leaving 7 bases of the junction unmatched. Per the germline V gene, CDR1 is SGHDT and CDR2 is YYEEEE.

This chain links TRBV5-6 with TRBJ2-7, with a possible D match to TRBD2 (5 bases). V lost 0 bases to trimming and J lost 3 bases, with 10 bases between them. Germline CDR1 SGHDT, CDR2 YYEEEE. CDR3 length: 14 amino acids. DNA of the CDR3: TGTGCCAGCAGCTTGGAACTAGAACACTACGAGCAGTACTTC. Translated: CASSLELEHYEQYF.